This TCR beta chain was observed in a study of beta chain features in type 1 diabetes. The authors reverse transcribed all of the isolated RNA, so sequencing captured expressed TCRB transcripts. Clones were read by immunoSEQ multiplex PCR, and TCRdb kept only the in-frame ones, dropping some. The sample consists of roughly 140,000 clones, 6.9% of them appearing once. The CDR3 loop spans 15 amino acids. The trim removed 5 bases at V and 6 bases at J, leaving 8 bases unmatched. Germline loops: CDR1 MDHEN, CDR2 SYDVKM. This clone was detected a few times. Sequencing used central memory CD4+ T cells from blood. The gene calls are TRBV28 and TRBJ2-3; 10 bases are a match to TRBD2. This clonotype was sampled from a woman aged 25-40 years in good health. The CDR3 DNA is TGTGCCAGCAGTAACCCAGCGGGAGGGCCGGATACGCAGTATTTT. This translates into CASSNPAGGPDTQYF. Variable domain in full (rest from reference TRBV28 and TRBJ2-3): DVKVTQSSRYLVKRTGEKVFLECVQDMDHENMFWYRQDPGLGLRLIYFSYDVKMKEKGDIPEGYSVSREKKERFSLILESASTNQTSMYLCASSNPAGGPDTQYFGPGTRLTVL.